The following is a T cell receptor beta chain sequence with its context. Its target is not known. This entry comes from a study of CD8+ T cells in alopecia areata. Study background: Among treated patients, oral tofacitinib was administered at 5 to 10 mg twice daily.

Specimens obtained from alopecia areata patients comprised lesional scalp punch biopsies and peripheral blood. Germline CDR1 and CDR2: MNHNY and SVGAGI (reference sequence). CDR3 length equals 12 residues. The V end lost 4 bases, the J end lost 8 bases, and 11 bases lay between the germline ends. Following RNA extraction, reverse transcription yielded cDNA that acted as the sequencing template. The assay was immunoSEQ multiplex PCR, and TCRdb's table has in-frame clones only and misses some. The repertoire holds a few hundred thousand clones, with roughly two thirds as singletons. Study-wide points: Against the mouse data, patients shared TCRs less clearly, possibly for HLA reasons.

The sequence derives from a human donor with alopecia areata. This sample comprised CD4+ T cells sorted from blood, obtained at week 0. The rearrangement uses TRBV6-6 and TRBJ1-1, with unresolved D. CDR3 region: CASSSTGPEAFF. The CDR3 bases are TGTGCCAGCAGTTCCACCGGGCCCGAAGCTTTCTTT.